This TCR beta chain derives from a study of cytomegalovirus exposure and HLA in healthy donors. Study-wide results and limits: Under in vitro conditions, a few CMV-associated chains were confirmed as specific for CMV antigens. Common viral pathogens were later found to be apparently linked to several of the most significant clusters. In a later analysis, donors in an Asian-associated ancestry cluster reportedly had fewer N-insertions in productive TCRs than the cohort mean. Later analysis revealed greater clonal expansion in HLA-associated TCR beta chains than in equally common others.

The PCR used 60 Vbeta and 13 Jbeta primers. Sequencing was performed with immunoSEQ multiplex PCR; in TCRdb, only in-frame clones are kept and a portion is missing. The data show 160,000 or so clones, around three quarters seen once. Per the germline V gene, CDR1 is MDHEN and CDR2 is SYDVKM. The CDR3 is 16 amino acids. With V trimmed by 1 base and J by 11 bases, 16 bases remained unmatched. As concerns this clone: What it binds is not known.

The rearrangement joins TRBV28 to TRBJ2-5; 7 bases are a match to TRBD2. Material for sequencing was PBMCs. The sequence was obtained from a man aged 35 to 55 in good health and CMV-seronegative. CDR3 sequence (DNA): TGTGCCAGCAGTTTATCCCTGGGGGGGACCCTTATGGAGCAGTACTTC. Amino acids: CASSLSLGGTLMEQYF.